These 18 T cell receptor beta chains were sequenced from one sample in a study of regulatory T cells in long-lasting Graves disease (dated by TCRdb to about 2021). Library construction relied on multiplex PCR. The sequencer listed for this sample is Illumina HiSeq 4000. TCR beta libraries were built with iRepertoire HTBI primers and Arm-PCR amplification of CDR3 regions. Using fastp trimming at Q25 and MiXCR clonotype assembly, TCRdb reanalyzed the public sequencing data and kept in-frame beta chains. CDR3 protein sequences are deduplicated, and each keeps its most common genes and DNA. For this sample there are a few hundred thousand distinct CDR3 sequences; 22% appear just once. Approximately 60% of the sample belongs to the ten largest clones. In the paper's terms, the time point label means: persistent/refractory GD, antithyroid drugs over 5 years with positive TRAb. RNA was extracted from PBMCs in TRIzol for both TCR sequencing and RNA sequencing.

The sequencing used peripheral blood mononuclear cells (PBMCs), collected when the disease was refractory, from a patient treated with antithyroid drugs. All receptors come from a female donor with Graves disease.

This CDR3 is CASSPQGVRTEAFF. For the CDR3, the DNA is TGTGCCAGCTCACCACAGGGGGTAAGGACTGAAGCTTTCTTT. The V and J genes are TRBV18 and TRBJ1-1, with a weak D call TRBD1 (6 bases). In germline, CDR1 is KGHSH, CDR2 LQKENI. The ends were cut back, 1 base at V and 5 bases at J, with 11 bases in the middle. The CDR3 has 14 residues.

The rearrangement joins TRBV28 to TRBJ2-7, with 9 bases matching TRBD1. Germline CDR1 reads MDHEN; CDR2 reads SYDVKM. The CDR3 covers 13 residues. The CDR3 nucleotides read TGTGGCTGTTCCGGGACAGGGCCCTACGAGCAGTACTTC. It is translated as CGCSGTGPYEQYF. Full variable domain (missing parts from reference TRBV28 and TRBJ2-7): DVKVTQSSRYLVKRTGEKVFLECVQDMDHENMFWYRQDPGLGLRLIYFSYDVKMKEKGDIPEGYSVSREKKERFSLILESASTNQTSMYLCGCSGTGPYEQYFGPGTRLTVT.

This clonotype was seen at least ten times. The chain employs TRBV12-3 or TRBV12-4 and TRBJ1-2; D unresolved. V gave up 9 bases and J gave up 4 bases, with 12 bases separating them. The CDR3 totals 12 residues. This CDR3 is CASSQTVYGYTF. DNA for the CDR3: TGTGCCAGTTCCCAAACAGTCTATGGCTACACCTTC.

This clonotype has a single count. One junction end does not reproduce the germline sequence, and a read error may be involved. CDR3 bases: TGCGCCAGCAGGTGGACAGAAGACGGAGCTGAAGCTTTCTTT. Amino acid sequence: CASRWTEDGAEAFF. The chain recombines TRBV9 with TRBJ1-1, with D tentatively TRBD1 (6 bases). Germline V gene data show CDR1 as SGDLS and CDR2 as YYNGEE. The CDR3 sequence is 14 residues long.

This clonotype was counted many times. The rearrangement joins TRBV28 to TRBJ2-4, with D possibly being TRBD2 (7 bases). Trimming cost V 7 bases and J 8 bases, with 15 bases left between them. The CDR3 is 13 amino acids. Germline V gives CDR1 MDHEN, CDR2 SYDVKM. The CDR3 protein is CASTQGGGDIQYF. CDR3 nucleotides: TGTGCCAGCACCCAGGGAGGGGGGGACATTCAGTACTTC.

CDR3 protein: CSALETAINIQYF. The CDR3 region has the DNA TGCAGTGCTTTAGAGACAGCAATAAACATTCAGTACTTC. This chain connects TRBV20-1 to TRBJ2-4; possibly TRBD1 for D (5 bases). This CDR3 has 13 residues. Germline loops: CDR1 DFQATT, CDR2 SNEGSKA (reference sequence). V lost 5 bases, J lost 6 bases, and 14 bases lay in between.

The V call is TRBV7-8, the J call TRBJ1-2; D remains unclear. The CDR3 spans 13 residues. Trimming left V 2 bases short and J 2 bases short, with 6 bases between. CDR1 is SGHVS and CDR2 is FQNEAQ in the germline V gene. Written as DNA, the CDR3 is TGTGCCAGCAGCTTAAGCCACAACTATGGCTACACCTTC. Translating it yields CASSLSHNYGYTF. Full variable domain (rest looked up from reference TRBV7-8 and TRBJ1-2): GAGVSQSPRYKVAKRGQDVALRCDPISGHVSLFWYQQALGQGPEFLTYFQNEAQLDKSGLPSDRFFAERPEGSVSTLKIQRTQQEDSAVYLCASSLSHNYGYTFGSGTRLTVV.

There are a few counts of this clonotype. J is TRBJ2-2 and V is TRBV7-2; maybe TRBD1 (6 bases). Germline V lookup: CDR1 SGHTA, CDR2 FQGNSA. There are 15 residues in the CDR3. The germline V and J ends were trimmed by 4 bases and 5 bases, with 14 bases remaining between them. The CDR3 bases are TGTGCCAGCAGCTCTTTGACAGGTTTAACCGGGGAGCTGTTTTTT. Amino acids: CASSSLTGLTGELFF.

In this sample, this clonotype turned up a few times. The CDR3: CASTSSSNTGELFF. The CDR3 coding sequence is TGTGCCAGTACAAGCTCTTCGAACACCGGGGAGCTGTTTTTT. The gene calls are TRBV19 and TRBJ2-2; D unresolved. Trimming took 7 bases from V and 0 from J, leaving 9 bases between them. Germline lookup yields CDR1 LNHDA and CDR2 SQIVND (reference sequence). The CDR3 runs 14 residues. The whole variable domain, remainder taken from reference TRBV19 and TRBJ2-2, is DGGITQSPKYLFRKEGQNVTLSCEQNLNHDAMYWYRQDPGQGLRLIYYSQIVNDFQKGDIAEGYSVSREKKESFPLTVTSAQKNPTAFYLCASTSSSNTGELFFGEGSRLTVL.

This clonotype appeared many times. V is TRBV6-1 and J is TRBJ1-1, with D unresolved. The V gene lost 6 bases and the J gene lost 4 bases, with 15 bases spanning the gap. The CDR3 totals 14 residues. CDR1 MNHNS and CDR2 SASEGT come from the germline V gene. CDR3 region: CASRHYRGSTEAFF. The CDR3 DNA sequence: TGTGCCAGCAGACATTACAGAGGCTCCACTGAAGCTTTCTTT.

The V gene is TRBV20-1, the J gene TRBJ2-7; maybe TRBD1 (7 bases). Looked up from germline, CDR1 is DFQATT and CDR2 is SNEGSKA (reference sequence). V was shortened by 6 bases and J by 3 bases, with 24 bases between the two germline ends. The length of the CDR3 is 16 residues. The CDR3 DNA is TGCAGTGCCAGCAGATACCAGGGGGGCTCGGTCTACGAGCAGTACTTC. Protein product: CSASRYQGGSVYEQYF.

Note on this clonotype: A read error may be the cause here, since a much bigger clone is one base away. Without the conserved terminal phenylalanine or tryptophan, this CDR3 likely stems from a read error. The chain couples TRBV20-1 to TRBJ1-4; D gene ambiguous. Germline V gene sequence: CDR1 DFQATT, CDR2 SNEGSKA (reference sequence). V dropped 7 bases and J dropped 3 bases, with 15 bases sitting between them. CDR3 length: 14 residues. Here the CDR3 DNA reads TGCAGTGTTGGACTAGTGCCGCCTAATGAAAAACTGTTTCTT. Translating it yields CSVGLVPPNEKLFL.

The gene calls are TRBV6-1 and TRBJ1-4, with 10 bases matching TRBD1. Trimming took 6 bases from V and 0 from J; bases not matched to a gene: 10. The germline gives CDR1 MNHNS, CDR2 SASEGT. The CDR3 spans 18 residues. The chain's CDR3 is CASRDRGTGVPTNEKLFF. In DNA, the CDR3 is TGTGCCAGCAGGGACCGGGGGACAGGGGTACCAACTAATGAAAAACTGTTTTTT.

There are many counts of this clonotype. J is TRBJ2-6 and V is TRBV28, with D maybe TRBD1 (5 bases). V was cut by 5 bases and J by 4 bases, with 12 bases left in between. Germline V lookup: CDR1 MDHEN, CDR2 SYDVKM. The CDR3 sequence is 15 residues long. The CDR3 sequence is CASSQTESGANVLTF. CDR3 bases: TGTGCCAGCAGTCAGACAGAGTCGGGGGCCAACGTCCTGACTTTC.

V usage is TRBV6-2 or TRBV6-3 and J usage is TRBJ2-7; 12 bases fit TRBD2. The CDR3 is made up of 16 amino acids. Germline V gene sequence: CDR1 MNHEY, CDR2 SVGEGT. J gave up 2 bases and V 0 bases, and 2 bases lay outside the gene matches. Written as DNA, the CDR3 is TGTGCCAGCAGTTACTCAGGACTAGCGGGAACCTACGAGCAGTACTTC. Translated: CASSYSGLAGTYEQYF.

Note on this clonotype: This may come from a read error, since a much larger clone is one base off. The rearrangement uses TRBV7-2 and TRBJ2-6; D ambiguous. The CDR3 spans 14 residues. The germline V gene encodes CDR1 SGHTA and CDR2 FQGNSA. CDR3 nucleotide sequence: TGTGCCAGCAGCTCGTTGAGTGGGACCAACGTCCTGACTTTC. Residues: CASSSLSGTNVLTF. The complete variable domain, with remaining parts taken from reference TRBV7-2 and TRBJ2-6, reads GAGVSQSPSNKVTEKGKDVELRCDPISGHTALYWYRQSLGQGLEFLIYFQGNSAPDKSGLPSDRFSAERTGGSVSTLTIQRTQQEDSAVYLCASSSLSGTNVLTFGAGSRLTVL.

For the CDR3, the DNA is TGCAGTGCTAGAGGGAGGGATCAGCCCCAGCATTTT. Translation gives CSARGRDQPQHF. The chain is built from TRBV20-1 and TRBJ1-5, with unresolved D. Per germline, CDR1 DFQATT and CDR2 SNEGSKA (reference sequence). The CDR3 has 12 residues. The V end was cut by 1 base, the J end by 5 bases, with 6 bases between.

This clonotype was found a few times. The rearrangement links TRBV7-2 to TRBJ2-5, with TRBD1 as a possible D gene (5 bases). Germline CDR1 SGHTA, CDR2 FQGNSA. This CDR3 is 17 amino acids long. Trimming removed 5 bases from V and 5 bases from J, with 24 bases in between. CDR3 sequence (DNA): TGTGCCAGCAGCCAAGACAGTAGAGCGACACCTTGGGAGACCCAGTACTTC. Residues: CASSQDSRATPWETQYF.